The 25 T cell receptor beta chains below were found in one sample sequenced in a study of T cell clonotyping in hematopoietic cell transplantation. Time point reported: recipient sample about 28 days before transplant, after cytoreduction. Method: immunoSEQ multiplex PCR; TCRdb's copy keeps in-frame clones and lacks some. The table lists tens of thousands of clones, 95% to 97% of them singletons. The material was peripheral blood mononuclear cells, obtained before stem cell transplant. Source of these receptors: a woman between 50 and 59 years old with acute myeloid leukemia. Some clones in this sample may be carry-over from other donors' samples.

Only a few counts were recorded for this clone. V usage is TRBV5-4 and J usage is TRBJ2-7; D remains unclear. The CDR3 runs to 14 residues. Trimming shortened V by 0 bases and J by 3 bases, and 10 bases separated the two germline ends. Germline V gene lookup returns CDR1 SGHNT and CDR2 YYREEE (reference sequence). The CDR3, as DNA: TGTGCCAGCAGCTTGGATCTAACAGTCTACGAGCAGTACTTC. Encoded protein: CASSLDLTVYEQYF.

This chain joins TRBV28 and TRBJ1-2; 8 bases are shared with TRBD1. The CDR3 runs 15 residues. Germline V gives CDR1 MDHEN, CDR2 SYDVKM. Trimming took 7 bases from V and 8 from J; bases not matched to a gene: 15. CDR3 protein: CASTLPGQGTRGYTF. As DNA, the CDR3 is TGTGCCAGCACCCTCCCCGGACAGGGAACAAGGGGCTACACCTTC.

CDR3 sequence (DNA): TGCGCCAGCAGCCAAACAGGGGGGAGTCAGCCCCAGCATTTT. Residues: CASSQTGGSQPQHF. The rearrangement joins TRBV4-1 to TRBJ1-5; 8 positions agree with TRBD1. CDR1 and CDR2 from the germline V gene are MGHRA and YSYEKL. CDR3 length: 14 residues. V lost 2 bases, J lost 6 bases, and 3 bases stayed unmatched.

This clone is a singleton in its sample. CDR3 coding DNA: TGTGCCTGGAGGTTCGGGACAAGTACATTAGAGCAGTACTTC. It specifies CAWRFGTSTLEQYF. The J gene is TRBJ2-7, the V gene TRBV30, with D perhaps TRBD1 (6 bases). The CDR3 is 14 residues long. The V gene's germline CDR1 is GTSNPN and CDR2 SVGIG (reference sequence). The germline V and J ends were trimmed by 3 bases and 7 bases, with 19 bases remaining between them.

The chain has TRBV19 and TRBJ2-4, with D maybe TRBD1 (6 bases). CDR3 length: 14 residues. Germline V gene lookup returns CDR1 LNHDA and CDR2 SQIVND (reference sequence). V shed 10 bases and J shed 0 bases, with 13 bases lying between them. CDR3 nucleotide sequence: TGTGCCACTACAGGGACCTTAGCCAAAAACATTCAGTACTTC. Encoded protein: CATTGTLAKNIQYF. Full variable domain (missing parts from reference TRBV19 and TRBJ2-4): DGGITQSPKYLFRKEGQNVTLSCEQNLNHDAMYWYRQDPGQGLRLIYYSQIVNDFQKGDIAEGYSVSREKKESFPLTVTSAQKNPTAFYLCATTGTLAKNIQYFGAGTRLSVL.

J is TRBJ2-7 and V is TRBV2; 10 bases match TRBD1. Germline trimming cut 8 bases from V and 7 bases from J; bases unmatched to any gene: 11. Per germline, CDR1 SNHLY and CDR2 FYNNEI. The CDR3 has 14 amino acids. CDR3 DNA: TGTGCCAGCGAAACCGGGACAGGGGCGAATGAGCAGTACTTC. The encoded protein is CASETGTGANEQYF.

V and J are TRBV5-1 and TRBJ2-3, with D possibly matching TRBD2 (5 bases). In germline, CDR1 is SGHRS, CDR2 YFSETQ. The CDR3 length is 12 residues. Trimming stripped 6 bases from V and 4 bases from J, with 9 bases between. The CDR3 coding sequence is TGCGCCAGCAAGCTAGCTGCAGATACGCAGTATTTT. It codes for CASKLAADTQYF.

V usage is TRBV29-1 and J usage is TRBJ1-4, with TRBD1 matching over 7 bases. Germline CDR1 is SQVTM and CDR2 is ANQGSEA. J lost 0 bases, V lost 5 bases, and 3 bases had no gene match. This CDR3 contains 14 residues. CDR3 DNA sequence: TGCAGCGTTTACGGACAGGCAACTAATGAAAAACTGTTTTTT. It is translated as CSVYGQATNEKLFF.

This chain joins TRBV19 and TRBJ1-5; D gene ambiguous. There are 12 residues in the CDR3. The V and J ends lost 2 bases and 8 bases respectively, with 7 bases between them. Germline assignment: CDR1 LNHDA and CDR2 SQIVND (reference sequence). Written as DNA, the CDR3 is TGTGCCAGTAGTATACCCAAAGAGCCCCAGCATTTT. This encodes CASSIPKEPQHF.

The chain uses TRBV11-2 and TRBJ2-1; TRBD1 agrees at 7 bases. This CDR3 spans 15 amino acids. J was trimmed by 9 bases and V by 5 bases; bases with no gene match: 13. CDR1 is SGHAT and CDR2 is FQNNGV in the germline V gene. CDR3 DNA: TGTGCCAGCAGCGTCGACAGGGTAAAGGCGCGTGAGCAGTTCTTC. This sequence encodes CASSVDRVKAREQFF.

This clone was observed a few times. The rearrangement joins TRBV5-6 to TRBJ1-2; tentatively, D is TRBD1 (6 bases). V was trimmed by 4 bases and J by 4 bases, leaving 14 bases between them. Germline CDR1 and CDR2: SGHDT and YYEEEE. The CDR3 extends over 14 amino acids. Here the CDR3 DNA reads TGTGCCAGCAGCGCCGGCGGACAGCCCTATGGCTACACCTTC. Translation: CASSAGGQPYGYTF.

The chain carries TRBV7-3 and TRBJ2-3, with D unclear. V lost 3 bases and J lost 0, with 7 bases in between. This CDR3 comprises 14 residues. Germline values: CDR1 SGHTA, CDR2 FQGTGA. CDR3 nucleotides: TGTGCCAGCAGCTTCTTGGCTAGCACAGATACGCAGTATTTT. Amino acid sequence: CASSFLASTDTQYF.

This sequence joins TRBV27 and TRBJ2-3; 8 positions match TRBD2. The CDR3 has 15 amino acids. Germline V gives CDR1 MNHEY, CDR2 SMNVEV (reference sequence). Germline trimming cut 2 bases from V and 4 bases from J; bases unmatched to any gene: 5. Here the CDR3 reads CASSLIGRGSDTQYF. CDR3 coding DNA: TGTGCCAGCAGTTTAATCGGGAGGGGTTCAGATACGCAGTATTTT.

J is TRBJ2-7 and V is TRBV6-6; 7 nucleotides align to TRBD1. Per germline, CDR1 MNHNY and CDR2 SVGAGI (reference sequence). CDR3 length equals 14 residues. Trimming removed 4 bases from V and 6 bases from J; junction bases left unmatched: 9. DNA for the CDR3: TGTGCCAGCAGTTCCCGGACAGGACTGGCCGAGCAGTACTTC. Translating it yields CASSSRTGLAEQYF.

This chain joins TRBV30 and TRBJ2-1; D is uncertain. V was cut by 0 bases and J by 1 base, with 10 bases left in between. This CDR3 spans 15 amino acids. CDR1 is GTSNPN, CDR2 SVGIG, per germline (reference sequence). In DNA, the CDR3 is TGTGCCTGGAGTGTACTGGTGGGATCCTACAATGAGCAGTTCTTC. This encodes CAWSVLVGSYNEQFF.

The CDR3 sequence: CASSPTTSGSYTGELFF. Written as DNA, the CDR3 is TGTGCCAGCAGTCCCACGACTAGCGGGAGCTACACCGGGGAGCTGTTTTTT. J is TRBJ2-2 and V is TRBV27; 12 nucleotides match TRBD2. J was trimmed by 3 bases and V by 5 bases; bases with no gene match: 7. Germline loops: CDR1 MNHEY, CDR2 SMNVEV (reference sequence). The CDR3 totals 17 residues.

This chain uses TRBV27 with TRBJ1-1; TRBD1 might be the D (5 bases). The V and J ends lost 5 bases and 0 bases respectively, with 22 bases between them. This CDR3 is built from 18 residues. Per the germline V gene, CDR1 is MNHEY and CDR2 is SMNVEV (reference sequence). The CDR3 nucleotides are TGTGCCAGCAGTCCGAGGGTAAGGGGTATTGGGGTGAACACTGAAGCTTTCTTT. It yields the protein CASSPRVRGIGVNTEAFF.

The chain employs TRBV2 and TRBJ2-1; 8 positions match TRBD2. This CDR3 contains 15 residues. Trimming removed 4 bases from V and 3 bases from J; junction bases left unmatched: 5. Per the germline V gene, CDR1 is SNHLY and CDR2 is FYNNEI. CDR3 in amino acids: CASSALAGHYNEQFF. CDR3 DNA: TGTGCCAGCAGTGCTCTAGCGGGCCACTACAATGAGCAGTTCTTC.

The chain recombines TRBV20-1 with TRBJ2-3, with no clear D. CDR1 is DFQATT, CDR2 SNEGSKA, per germline (reference sequence). Trimming removed 5 bases at V and 3 bases at J, with 6 bases between. The CDR3 sequence is 11 residues long. The CDR3 spells CSAPTTDTQYF. The CDR3 DNA reads TGCAGTGCTCCAACTACAGATACGCAGTATTTT.

The CDR3 sequence: CASSFGALDTGELFF. DNA of the CDR3: TGCGCCAGCAGCTTCGGGGCCCTGGACACCGGGGAGCTGTTTTTT. The gene calls are TRBV5-1 and TRBJ2-2; D tentatively reads TRBD1 or TRBD2 (5 bases each). The CDR3 runs 15 residues. The germline V gene has CDR1 SGHRS and CDR2 YFSETQ. V gave up 2 bases and J gave up 3 bases, with 11 bases separating them.

The chain uses TRBV6-1 and TRBJ2-7; unclear D gene. V gave up 2 bases and J gave up 4 bases, with 6 bases separating them. The CDR3 spans 12 residues. Per germline, CDR1 MNHNS and CDR2 SASEGT. Here the CDR3 reads CASSEIRYEQYF. The CDR3 coding sequence is TGTGCCAGCAGTGAAATTCGATACGAGCAGTACTTC.

A single count supports this clone. The rearrangement joins TRBV10-3 to TRBJ1-1; D is undetermined. The CDR3 length is 11 residues. From germline, CDR1 is ENHRY and CDR2 SYGVKD. Trimming stripped 3 bases from V and 11 bases from J, with 10 bases between. CDR3 in DNA: TGTGCCATCAGTGAAGGAATCTGGGCTTTCTTT. Its translation is CAISEGIWAFF.

V gene TRBV6-6 combines with J gene TRBJ2-1; D unclear. Germline V CDR1 and CDR2: MNHNY, SVGAGI (reference sequence). Trimming cost V 8 bases and J 0 bases, with 11 bases left between them. The CDR3 runs 14 residues. The CDR3 DNA is TGTGCCAGCGCCTCCATGAGCTCCTACAATGAGCAGTTCTTC. Protein sequence: CASASMSSYNEQFF.

This chain uses TRBV6-5 with TRBJ1-5; D perhaps matches TRBD1 (6 bases). The CDR3 sequence is 12 residues long. V was pared by 6 bases and J by 14 bases, with 17 bases between. From germline, CDR1 is MNHEY and CDR2 SVGAGI. In nucleotides, the CDR3 is TGTGCCAGCAGGAAGCCGGGACATCCGGAGCATTTT. Its translation is CASRKPGHPEHF.

V usage is TRBV29-1 and J usage is TRBJ1-2, with D possibly being TRBD1 (6 bases). The germline V gene has CDR1 SQVTM and CDR2 ANQGSEA. The CDR3 is 11 amino acids. Trimming took 7 bases from V and 2 from J, leaving 8 bases between them. CDR3 coding DNA: TGCAGCGGACAGGAAAACTATGGCTACACCTTC. It specifies CSGQENYGYTF.